The 21 T cell receptor beta chains presented below share a single source sample, sequenced in a study of cytomegalovirus exposure and HLA in healthy donors. This PCR relied on a set of 60 Vbeta primers and 13 Jbeta primers. Here immunoSEQ multiplex PCR was the method, and the copy in TCRdb shows in-frame clones only, minus some. The sample has about 100,000 clones; about 60% are singletons. The sample comprised PBMCs. The receptors derive from a human donor in good health.

The chain has TRBV30 and TRBJ2-1; 9 bases match TRBD1. The CDR3 totals 19 residues. Trimming cost V 0 bases and J 7 bases; bases outside gene matches: 19. The germline V gene has CDR1 GTSNPN and CDR2 SVGIG (reference sequence). The CDR3, as DNA: TGTGCCTGGAGTGTACGCCAACCGGGACAGGGAATTTCGGGGAATGAGCAGTTCTTC. It translates to CAWSVRQPGQGISGNEQFF.

This clone was picked up one time. The chain employs TRBV6-6 and TRBJ2-7, with TRBD2 matching 12 bases. This CDR3 is built from 15 residues. V lost 5 bases and J lost 5; bases outside the gene matches: 7. Germline CDR1 reads MNHNY; CDR2 reads SVGAGI (reference sequence). The CDR3 region is CASSGFWTSGNEQYF. The CDR3 bases are TGTGCCAGCAGTGGGTTTTGGACTAGCGGGAACGAGCAGTACTTC.

This chain links TRBV19 with TRBJ1-5, with D unresolved. Germline assignment: CDR1 LNHDA and CDR2 SQIVND (reference sequence). This CDR3 is 14 amino acids long. The ends were cut back, 3 bases at V and 0 bases at J, with 6 bases in the middle. CDR3 bases: TGTGCCAGTAGTATTTTCTCTAGCAATCAGCCCCAGCATTTT. Protein product: CASSIFSSNQPQHF.

The V and J genes are TRBV7-3 and TRBJ2-1; 9 nucleotides line up with TRBD2. CDR3 length: 16 residues. Trimming removed 1 base from V and 10 bases from J; junction bases left unmatched: 11. Per germline, CDR1 SGHTA and CDR2 FQGTGA. This CDR3 is CASSLNRLAGEKEQFF. Written as DNA, the CDR3 is TGTGCCAGCAGCTTAAATAGATTAGCGGGAGAAAAGGAGCAGTTCTTC.

This clone showed up just a few times. The chain carries TRBV10-3 and TRBJ2-3; 16 positions agree with TRBD2. Trimming removed 2 bases from V and 5 bases from J; junction bases left unmatched: 10. Germline loops: CDR1 ENHRY, CDR2 SYGVKD. The CDR3 consists of 19 residues. CDR3 protein: CAISERQGTSGRARDTQYF. The CDR3 DNA follows: TGTGCCATCAGTGAGCGACAGGGGACTAGCGGGAGGGCCAGAGATACGCAGTATTTT.

This clone was counted only a few times. The J gene is TRBJ1-1, the V gene TRBV15; unclear D gene. Germline V lookup: CDR1 LNHNV, CDR2 YYDKDF (reference sequence). V was pared by 1 base and J by 4 bases, with 7 bases between. The CDR3 loop spans 13 amino acids. CDR3 protein: CATSRAGSTEAFF. CDR3 nucleotides: TGTGCCACCAGCAGAGCTGGGAGCACTGAAGCTTTCTTT.

This sequence joins TRBV13 and TRBJ2-3; 10 nucleotides line up with TRBD2. The ends lost 0 bases at V and 0 bases at J; junction bases unmatched: 6. This CDR3 has 18 residues. The germline gives CDR1 PRHDT, CDR2 FYEKMQ (reference sequence). In DNA form, the CDR3 reads TGTGCCAGCAGCTTAGGCCTAGCGGGAGTGACAAGCACAGATACGCAGTATTTT. As protein: CASSLGLAGVTSTDTQYF.

The V and J genes are TRBV29-1 and TRBJ2-5, with 10 bases fitting TRBD2. Matching the DNA end better, TRBJ2-7 makes the J call doubtful. Germline V gives CDR1 SQVTM, CDR2 ANQGSEA. CDR3 size: 13 residues. CDR3 region: CSVETSGLYEQYF. The CDR3, as DNA: TGCAGCGTTGAGACTAGCGGGCTCTACGAGCAGTACTTC.

With respect to this clone: An end of the junction does not agree with germline; a read error may underlie this. The chain has TRBV6-5 and TRBJ2-3; 7 bases fit TRBD1. The germline V gene has CDR1 MNHEY and CDR2 SVGAGI. The CDR3 covers 14 residues. CDR3 sequence: CVSSFQGVADTQYF. CDR3 nucleotide sequence: TGTGTCAGCAGTTTCCAGGGGGTCGCAGATACGCAGTATTTT.

This clone was observed a few times. The chain has TRBV5-5 and TRBJ2-5, with D perhaps matching TRBD2 (6 bases). In germline, CDR1 is SGHKS, CDR2 YYEKEE (reference sequence). Trimming pared 4 bases from V and 4 bases from J, leaving 20 bases between. This CDR3 is 16 amino acids long. The DNA of the CDR3 is TGTGCCAGCAGCCCCACGGGAGTAGGGCTACTAGAGACCCAGTACTTC. This codes for CASSPTGVGLLETQYF. Full variable domain (remainder filled in from reference TRBV5-5 and TRBJ2-5): DAGVTQSPTHLIKTRGQQVTLRCSPISGHKSVSWYQQVLGQGPQFIFQYYEKEERGRGNFPDRFSARQFPNYSSELNVNALLLGDSALYLCASSPTGVGLLETQYFGPGTRLLVL.

The chain couples TRBV30 to TRBJ1-2; 7 bases match TRBD1. V was pared by 5 bases and J by 7 bases, with 10 bases of the junction left unmatched. Per germline, CDR1 GTSNPN and CDR2 SVGIG (reference sequence). This CDR3 is built from 13 residues. The CDR3 reads CAWQGGFLLGYTF. In nucleotides, the CDR3 is TGTGCCTGGCAGGGGGGTTTTTTGCTTGGCTACACCTTC. The whole variable domain, remainder taken from reference TRBV30 and TRBJ1-2, is SQTIHQWPATLVQPVGSPLSLECTVEGTSNPNLYWYRQAAGRGLQLLFYSVGIGQISSEVPQNLSASRPQDRQFILSSKKLLLSDSGFYLCAWQGGFLLGYTFGSGTRLTVV.

This rearrangement joins TRBV10-1 to TRBJ2-7; 12 bases match TRBD2. This CDR3 is built from 16 residues. Germline CDR1 WNHNN, CDR2 SYGVQD (reference sequence). V lost 1 base, J lost 7 bases, and 8 bases stayed unmatched. This CDR3 is CASSEYGLAGRGEQYF. In nucleotides, the CDR3 is TGCGCCAGCAGTGAGTACGGACTAGCGGGACGGGGAGAGCAGTACTTC.

The chain has TRBV5-4 and TRBJ2-5, with D possibly TRBD1 on 5 matching bases. The J call is doubtful: the DNA matches TRBJ2-7 better. The CDR3 consists of 16 residues. Germline loops: CDR1 SGHNT, CDR2 YYREEE (reference sequence). CDR3 amino acids: CASSTASTGFPYEQYF. As DNA, the CDR3 is TGTGCCAGCAGCACAGCTTCCACAGGATTCCCCTACGAGCAGTACTTC.

This clone was observed once. The chain joins TRBV19 to TRBJ2-3; weak D call: TRBD2 (5 bases). V dropped 2 bases and J dropped 2 bases, with 8 bases sitting between them. Germline CDR1 is LNHDA and CDR2 is SQIVND (reference sequence). The CDR3 covers 14 residues. The CDR3 loop reads CASSISGDTDTQYF. DNA for the CDR3: TGTGCCAGTAGTATAAGCGGTGACACAGATACGCAGTATTTT.

This clone was counted between two and nine times. The V and J genes are TRBV14 and TRBJ1-2, with D hard to call. Germline V lookup: CDR1 SGHDN, CDR2 FVKESK. This CDR3 has 14 residues. Trimming left V 0 bases short and J 7 bases short, with 12 bases between. CDR3 sequence: CASSQDLIGSGYTF. The CDR3 bases are TGTGCCAGCAGCCAAGATCTGATAGGGAGTGGCTACACCTTC.

The chain carries TRBV7-9 and TRBJ2-7; D is possibly TRBD1 (5 bases). Trimming removed 2 bases from V and 6 bases from J, with 8 bases in between. CDR1 is SEHNR, CDR2 FQNEAQ, per germline (reference sequence). The CDR3 consists of 12 residues. The CDR3 spells CASSLSRGEQYF. The CDR3 DNA reads as TGTGCCAGCAGCTTAAGTAGGGGCGAGCAGTACTTC.

This chain connects TRBV28 to TRBJ2-3; 12 positions match TRBD2. The ends lost 3 bases at V and 2 bases at J; junction bases unmatched: 3. Germline-derived CDR1 and CDR2 are MDHEN and SYDVKM. CDR3 length equals 16 residues. Here the CDR3 reads CASSLTSGSPTDTQYF. The CDR3 nucleotides read TGTGCCAGCAGTTTGACTAGCGGGAGTCCCACAGATACGCAGTATTTT.

This chain links TRBV4-2 with TRBJ1-2; 8 positions agree with TRBD1. CDR1 is LGHNA and CDR2 is YNFKEQ in the germline V gene. V gave up 3 bases and J gave up 8 bases; unmatched junction bases: 5. This CDR3 comprises 13 residues. CDR3 nucleotides: TGTGCCAGCAGCCAGGGACAGGCTGAAGGCTACACCTTC. Translating gives CASSQGQAEGYTF.

V gene TRBV7-6 combines with J gene TRBJ2-2, with D perhaps matching TRBD2 (6 bases). V lost 4 bases to trimming and J lost 0 bases, with 12 bases between them. CDR3 length: 16 residues. Germline assignment: CDR1 SGHVS and CDR2 FNYEAQ. In DNA form, the CDR3 reads TGTGCCAGCAGCTACTTAAGCGGGCCGAACACCGGGGAGCTGTTTTTT. This encodes CASSYLSGPNTGELFF.

The chain couples TRBV7-8 to TRBJ2-2, with 7 bases lining up with TRBD2. The length of the CDR3 is 16 residues. The junction had 12 bases not matched to a gene; V was cut back by 4 bases and J by 7 bases. CDR1 is SGHVS, CDR2 FQNEAQ, per germline. As DNA, the CDR3 is TGTGCCAGCAGCTCCACAGGACTAGGGGCAGGCGGGGAGCTGTTTTTT. Residues: CASSSTGLGAGGELFF.

This chain links TRBV28 with TRBJ2-1; possible D gene TRBD2, 5 bases. There are 17 residues in the CDR3. Germline-derived CDR1 and CDR2 are MDHEN and SYDVKM. V lost 3 bases to trimming and J lost 2 bases, with 17 bases between them. The CDR3 loop reads CASSFELRVLAYNEQFF. The CDR3 region has the DNA TGTGCCAGCAGTTTTGAACTTCGGGTACTAGCCTACAATGAGCAGTTCTTC.